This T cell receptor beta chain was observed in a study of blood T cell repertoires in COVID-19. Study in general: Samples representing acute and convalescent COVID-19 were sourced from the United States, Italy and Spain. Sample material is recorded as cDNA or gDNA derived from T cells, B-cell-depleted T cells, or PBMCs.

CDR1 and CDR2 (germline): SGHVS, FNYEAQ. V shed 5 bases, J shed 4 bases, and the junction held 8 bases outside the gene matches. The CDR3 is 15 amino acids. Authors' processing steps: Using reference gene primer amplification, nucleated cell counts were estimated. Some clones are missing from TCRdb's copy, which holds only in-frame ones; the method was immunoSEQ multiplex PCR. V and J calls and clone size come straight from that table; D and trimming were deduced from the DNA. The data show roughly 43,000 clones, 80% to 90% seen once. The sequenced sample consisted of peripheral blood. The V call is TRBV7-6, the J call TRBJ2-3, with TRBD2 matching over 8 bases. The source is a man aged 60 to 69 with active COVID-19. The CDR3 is CASSPGRAYPDTQYF. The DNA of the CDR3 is TGTGCCAGCAGCCCCGGGAGGGCCTACCCAGATACGCAGTATTTT.